This T cell receptor (beta chain) appears in the sequencing data of a study of blood T cell repertoires in COVID-19. Study context: Sample material is recorded as cDNA or gDNA derived from T cells, B-cell-depleted T cells, or PBMCs.

Some clones are missing from TCRdb's copy, which holds only in-frame ones; the method was immunoSEQ multiplex PCR. The sample lists 60,000 to 65,000 clones, roughly 84% occurring once. This clone was observed a handful of times. The Seattle site enrolled patients during active infection and followed them longitudinally. Sequencing was carried out using peripheral blood. The sequence was obtained from a man aged 50 to 59 with COVID-19, enrolled during active disease.

The CDR3 reads CASSPGRSSYNEQFF. The CDR3 nucleotides are TGTGCCAGCAGCCCCGGGAGGAGCTCCTACAATGAGCAGTTCTTC. This chain joins TRBV7-9 and TRBJ2-1; TRBD2 matches 7 bases. Germline V gene data show CDR1 as SEHNR and CDR2 as FQNEAQ (reference sequence). The CDR3 consists of 15 residues. Unmatched junction bases numbered 4, after V lost 5 bases and J lost 0 bases.